Listed below are T cell receptor beta chains from one sample, sequenced in a study of shared clonotypes between healthy human individuals. Repertoires were generated with immunoSEQ multiplex PCR, while TCRdb's copy carries only in-frame clones and drops some. The sample lists hundreds of thousands of clones; 85% to 95% were seen once. Sequenced input: naive CD8+ T cells sorted from blood. The receptors here all came from a woman aged 25 to 39 in good health. The CDR3 runs from the conserved cysteine through the conserved F or W. A D gene is named only where the DNA matches it firmly. Not every row has a clone size; where given, it reads once, few, many or a size class.

>.|.|TRBJ1-5|TRBV27
TGTGCCAGCAGCATGGGGGGCCTATGGAATCAGCCCCAGCATTTT
CASSMGGLWNQPQHF
>.|.|TRBJ1-5|TRBV19
TGTGCCAGTAGTATAGACAGTTCGAGCAATCAGCCCCAGCATTTT
CASSIDSSSNQPQHF
>.|.|TRBJ2-7|TRBV15
TGTGCCACCAGCACCTCACTTTCCGGGACACTCTCCTACGAGCAGTACTTC
CATSTSLSGTLSYEQYF
>once|TRBD2|TRBJ2-7|TRBV5-4
TGTGCCAGCAGCAAGTCTAGCGGGAGTCGGTCCTACGAGCAGTACTTC
CASSKSSGSRSYEQYF
>.|TRBD1|TRBJ2-7|TRBV30
TGTGCCTGGAGTGTTCGGGACAGCATCTATTCCTACGAGCAGTACTTC
CAWSVRDSIYSYEQYF
>.|.|TRBJ1-2|TRBV29-1
TGCAGCGTTGAAGGTTTCTATGGCTACACCTTC
CSVEGFYGYTF
>.|.|TRBJ1-4|TRBV2
TGTGCCAGCAGGTTTAAGGAAAAACTGTTTTTT
CASRFKEKLFF
>.|.|TRBJ1-2|TRBV5-4
TGTGCCAGCAGCTTTCTGGCCGATCTCTATGGCTACACCTTC
CASSFLADLYGYTF
>once|TRBD2|TRBJ2-3|TRBV2
TGTGCCAGCAAGGAGACTAGCGGGATCACAGATACGCAGTATTTT
CASKETSGITDTQYF
>.|.|TRBJ1-2|TRBV7-9
TGTGCCAGCAGCTCACACAGGGAAGGGAAAAACTATGGCTACACCTTC
CASSSHREGKNYGYTF
>.|.|TRBJ2-2|TRBV2
TGTGCCAGCAGTGGGAGTCCAGGGGCCACCGGGGAGCTGTTTTTT
CASSGSPGATGELFF
>.|.|TRBJ1-1|TRBV28
TGTGCCAGCAGTTTAGGCAAGAACACTGAAGCTTTCTTT
CASSLGKNTEAFF
>.|TRBD1|TRBJ2-1|TRBV29-1
TGCAGCGTTTTCACAGGGGTGTCCTACAATGAGCAGTTCTTC
CSVFTGVSYNEQFF
>once|.|TRBJ2-5|TRBV11-2
TGTGCCAGCAGCTTAGTGGGGGGGCTAGAGACCCAGTACTTC
CASSLVGGLETQYF
>.|.|TRBJ1-1|TRBV5-6
TGTGCCAGCAGCTGGGGGGTGGACAGCACTGAAGCTTTCTTT
CASSWGVDSTEAFF
>.|.|TRBJ1-4|TRBV9
TGTGCCAGCAGCTCCGGACGGGGCGAGATGAATGAAAAACTGTTTTTT
CASSSGRGEMNEKLFF
>.|.|TRBJ1-4|TRBV2
TGTGCCAGCAGTGAAGCGCCTGGCCATCCTAATGAAAAACTGTTTTTT
CASSEAPGHPNEKLFF